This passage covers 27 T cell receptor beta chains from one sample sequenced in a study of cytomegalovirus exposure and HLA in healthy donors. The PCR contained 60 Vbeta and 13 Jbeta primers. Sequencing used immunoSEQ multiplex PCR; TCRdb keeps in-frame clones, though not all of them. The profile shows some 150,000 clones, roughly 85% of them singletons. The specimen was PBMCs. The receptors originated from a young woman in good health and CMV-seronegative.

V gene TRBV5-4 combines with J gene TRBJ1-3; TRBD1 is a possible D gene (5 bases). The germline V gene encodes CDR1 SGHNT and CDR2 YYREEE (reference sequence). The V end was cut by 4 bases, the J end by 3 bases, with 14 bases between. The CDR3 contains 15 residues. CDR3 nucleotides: TGTGCCAGCAGCAGTGACGGGACTCGTGGAAACACCATATATTTT. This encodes CASSSDGTRGNTIYF. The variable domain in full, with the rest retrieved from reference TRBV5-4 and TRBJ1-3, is ETGVTQSPTHLIKTRGQQVTLRCSSQSGHNTVSWYQQALGQGPQFIFQYYREEENGRGNFPPRFSGLQFPNYSSELNVNALELDDSALYLCASSSDGTRGNTIYFGEGSWLTVV.

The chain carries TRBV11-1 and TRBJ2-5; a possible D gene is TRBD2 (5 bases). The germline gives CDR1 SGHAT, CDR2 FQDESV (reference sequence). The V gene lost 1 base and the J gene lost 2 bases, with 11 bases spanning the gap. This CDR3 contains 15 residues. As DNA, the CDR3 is TGTGCCAGCAGCTTAGAGGGAGCCCTACAAGAGACCCAGTACTTC. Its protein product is CASSLEGALQETQYF. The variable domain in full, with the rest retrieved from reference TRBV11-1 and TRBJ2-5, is EAEVAQSPRYKITEKSQAVAFWCDPISGHATLYWYRQILGQGPELLVQFQDESVVDDSQLPKDRFSAERLKGVDSTLKIQPAELGDSAMYLCASSLEGALQETQYFGPGTRLLVL.

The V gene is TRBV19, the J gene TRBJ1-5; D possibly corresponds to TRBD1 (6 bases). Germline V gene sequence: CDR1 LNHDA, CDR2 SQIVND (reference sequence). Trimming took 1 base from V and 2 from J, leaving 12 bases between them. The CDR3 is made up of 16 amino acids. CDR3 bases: TGTGCCAGTAGTATAGTGGGATACAGGGGCAATCAGCCCCAGCATTTT. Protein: CASSIVGYRGNQPQHF.

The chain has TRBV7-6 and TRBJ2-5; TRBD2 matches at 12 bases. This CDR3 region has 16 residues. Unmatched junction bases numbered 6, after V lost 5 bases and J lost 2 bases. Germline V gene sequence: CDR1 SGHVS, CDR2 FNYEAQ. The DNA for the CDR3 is TGTGCCAGCAGCCGCGCCGGGACTAGCGGGCAAGAGACCCAGTACTTC. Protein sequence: CASSRAGTSGQETQYF.

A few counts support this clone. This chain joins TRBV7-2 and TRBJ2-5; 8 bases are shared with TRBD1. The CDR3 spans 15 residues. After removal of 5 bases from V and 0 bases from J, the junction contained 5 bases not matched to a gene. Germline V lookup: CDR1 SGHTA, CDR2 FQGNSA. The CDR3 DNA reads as TGTGCCAGCAGCCGACAGGGGAGGTACCAAGAGACCCAGTACTTC. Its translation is CASSRQGRYQETQYF.

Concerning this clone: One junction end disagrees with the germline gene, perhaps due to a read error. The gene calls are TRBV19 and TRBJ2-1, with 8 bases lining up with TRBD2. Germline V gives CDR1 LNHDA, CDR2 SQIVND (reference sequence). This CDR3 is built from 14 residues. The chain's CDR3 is CASKVLADYNEQLF. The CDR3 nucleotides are TGTGCCAGTAAGGTACTAGCGGACTACAATGAGCAGCTCTTC.

The CDR3 nucleotides read TGTGCCAGCAGTTTACTTCCGACAGGGTTTCGGCAGTTCTTC. Translating gives CASSLLPTGFRQFF. The chain couples TRBV27 to TRBJ2-1, with TRBD1 matching over 7 bases. Germline lookup yields CDR1 MNHEY and CDR2 SMNVEV (reference sequence). This CDR3 contains 14 residues. Trimming took 2 bases from V and 12 from J; bases not matched to a gene: 10.

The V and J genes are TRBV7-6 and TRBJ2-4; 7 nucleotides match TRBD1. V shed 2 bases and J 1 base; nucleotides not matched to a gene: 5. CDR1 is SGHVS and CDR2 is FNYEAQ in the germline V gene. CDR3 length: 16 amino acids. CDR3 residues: CASSLSRGPAKNIQYF. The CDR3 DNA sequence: TGTGCCAGCAGCTTATCTAGGGGGCCGGCCAAAAACATTCAGTACTTC.

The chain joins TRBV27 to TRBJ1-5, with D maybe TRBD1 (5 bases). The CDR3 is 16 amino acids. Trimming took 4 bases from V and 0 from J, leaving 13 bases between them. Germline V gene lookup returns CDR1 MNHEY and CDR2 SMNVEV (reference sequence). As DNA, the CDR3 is TGTGCCAGCAGTTCTCGCACAGGCTATAGCAATCAGCCCCAGCATTTT. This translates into CASSSRTGYSNQPQHF.

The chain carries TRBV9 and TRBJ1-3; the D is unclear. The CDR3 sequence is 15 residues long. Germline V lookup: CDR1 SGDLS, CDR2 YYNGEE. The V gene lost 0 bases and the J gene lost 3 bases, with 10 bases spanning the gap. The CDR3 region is CASSVEGGSGNTIYF. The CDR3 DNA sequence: TGTGCCAGCAGCGTAGAGGGAGGTAGTGGAAACACCATATATTTT.

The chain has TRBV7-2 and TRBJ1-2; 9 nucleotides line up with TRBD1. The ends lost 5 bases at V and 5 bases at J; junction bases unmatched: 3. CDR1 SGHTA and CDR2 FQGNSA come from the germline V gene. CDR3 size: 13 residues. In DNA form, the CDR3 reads TGTGCCAGCAGCGCGGGACAGGGTTATGGCTACACCTTC. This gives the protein CASSAGQGYGYTF.

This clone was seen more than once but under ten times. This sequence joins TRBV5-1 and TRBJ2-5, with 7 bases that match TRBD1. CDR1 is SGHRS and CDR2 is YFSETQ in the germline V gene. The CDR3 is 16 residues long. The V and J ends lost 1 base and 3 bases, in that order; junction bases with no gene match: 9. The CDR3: CASSLFGTAREETQYF. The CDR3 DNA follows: TGCGCCAGCAGCTTGTTCGGGACAGCGAGAGAAGAGACCCAGTACTTC.

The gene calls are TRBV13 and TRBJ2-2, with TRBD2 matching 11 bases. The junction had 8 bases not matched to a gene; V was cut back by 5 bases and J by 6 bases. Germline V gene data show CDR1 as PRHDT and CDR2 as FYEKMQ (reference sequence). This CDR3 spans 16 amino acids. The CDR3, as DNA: TGTGCCAGCAGCGGCACGACTAGCGGGACCCCCGGGGAGCTGTTTTTT. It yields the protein CASSGTTSGTPGELFF.

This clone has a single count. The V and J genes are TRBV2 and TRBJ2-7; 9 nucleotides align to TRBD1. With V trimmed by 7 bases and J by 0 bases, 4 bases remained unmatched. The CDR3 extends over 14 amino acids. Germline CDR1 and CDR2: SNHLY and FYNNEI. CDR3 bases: TGTGCCAGCAAGGGGACAGGGCGCTCCTACGAGCAGTACTTC. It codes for CASKGTGRSYEQYF.

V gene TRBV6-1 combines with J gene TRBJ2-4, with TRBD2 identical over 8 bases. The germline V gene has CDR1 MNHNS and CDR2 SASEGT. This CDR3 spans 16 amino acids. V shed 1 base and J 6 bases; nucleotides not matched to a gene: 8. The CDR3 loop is CASSEVPGAGGNIQYF. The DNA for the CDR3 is TGTGCCAGCAGTGAAGTTCCGGGGGCGGGAGGAAACATTCAGTACTTC.

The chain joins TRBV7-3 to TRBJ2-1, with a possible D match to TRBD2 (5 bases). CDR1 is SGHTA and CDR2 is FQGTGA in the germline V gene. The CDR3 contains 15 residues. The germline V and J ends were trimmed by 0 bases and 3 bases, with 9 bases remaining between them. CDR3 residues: CASSLTFSDYNEQFF. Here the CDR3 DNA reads TGTGCCAGCAGCTTAACGTTTAGCGACTACAATGAGCAGTTCTTC. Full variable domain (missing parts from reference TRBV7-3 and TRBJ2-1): GAGVSQTPSNKVTEKGKYVELRCDPISGHTALYWYRQSLGQGPEFLIYFQGTGAADDSGLPNDRFFAVRPEGSVSTLKIQRTERGDSAVYLCASSLTFSDYNEQFFGPGTRLTVL.

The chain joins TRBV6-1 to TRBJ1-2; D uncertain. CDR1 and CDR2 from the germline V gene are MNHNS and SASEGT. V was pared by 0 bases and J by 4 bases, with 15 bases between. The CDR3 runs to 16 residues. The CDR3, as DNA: TGTGCCAGCAGTGAAGCTGGAGCTTCCAGTGGCTATGGCTACACCTTC. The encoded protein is CASSEAGASSGYGYTF.

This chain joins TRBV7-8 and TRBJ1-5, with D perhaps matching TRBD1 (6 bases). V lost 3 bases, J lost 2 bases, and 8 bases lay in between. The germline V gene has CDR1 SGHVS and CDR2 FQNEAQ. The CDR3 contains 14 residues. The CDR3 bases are TGTGCCAGCAGCTTGCACAGGGGCAATCAGCCCCAGCATTTT. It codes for CASSLHRGNQPQHF.

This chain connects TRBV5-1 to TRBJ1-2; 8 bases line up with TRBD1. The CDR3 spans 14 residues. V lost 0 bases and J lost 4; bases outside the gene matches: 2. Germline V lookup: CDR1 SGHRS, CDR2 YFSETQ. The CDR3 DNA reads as TGCGCCAGCAGCTTGGGTACAGGGGGCTATGGCTACACCTTC. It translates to CASSLGTGGYGYTF.

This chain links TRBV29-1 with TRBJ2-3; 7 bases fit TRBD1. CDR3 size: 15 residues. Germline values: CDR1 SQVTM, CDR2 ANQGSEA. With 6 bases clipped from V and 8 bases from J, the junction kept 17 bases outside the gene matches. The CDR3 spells CSVRTGTVRLGTQYF. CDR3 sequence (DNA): TGCAGCGTCCGCACCGGGACAGTGCGACTTGGTACGCAGTATTTT.

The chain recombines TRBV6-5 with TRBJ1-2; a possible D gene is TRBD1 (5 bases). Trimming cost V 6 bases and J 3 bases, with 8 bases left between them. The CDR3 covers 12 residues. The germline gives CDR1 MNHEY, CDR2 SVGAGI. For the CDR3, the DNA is TGTGCCAGCAGCCAAGGGGACTATGGCTACACCTTC. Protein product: CASSQGDYGYTF.

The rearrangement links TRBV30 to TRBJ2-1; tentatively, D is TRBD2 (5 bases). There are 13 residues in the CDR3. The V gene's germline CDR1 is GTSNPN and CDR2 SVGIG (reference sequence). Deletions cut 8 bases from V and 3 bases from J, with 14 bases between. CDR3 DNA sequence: TGTGCCGGAAGTAGCGTCCACTACAATGAGCAGTTCTTC. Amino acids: CAGSSVHYNEQFF.

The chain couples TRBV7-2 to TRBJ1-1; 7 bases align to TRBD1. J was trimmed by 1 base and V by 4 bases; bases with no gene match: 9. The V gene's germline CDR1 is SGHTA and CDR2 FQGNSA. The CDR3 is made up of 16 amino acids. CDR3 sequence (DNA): TGTGCCAGCAGCTCCCCATCCAGGGGGTGGAACACTGAAGCTTTCTTT. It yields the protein CASSSPSRGWNTEAFF.

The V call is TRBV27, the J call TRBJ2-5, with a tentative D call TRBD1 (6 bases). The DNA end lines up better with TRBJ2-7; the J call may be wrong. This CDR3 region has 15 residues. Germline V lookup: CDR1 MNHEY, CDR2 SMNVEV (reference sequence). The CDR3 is CASSPVFGQTYEQYF. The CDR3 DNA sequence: TGTGCCAGCAGTCCCGTCTTCGGACAGACCTACGAGCAGTACTTC.

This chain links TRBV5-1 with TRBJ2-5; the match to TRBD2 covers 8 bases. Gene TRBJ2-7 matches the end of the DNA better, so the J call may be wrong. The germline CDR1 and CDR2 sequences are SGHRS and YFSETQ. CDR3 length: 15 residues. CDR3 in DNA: TGCGCCAGCAGCTTGGTGTTAGCGGGATTATACGAGCAGTACTTC. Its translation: CASSLVLAGLYEQYF.

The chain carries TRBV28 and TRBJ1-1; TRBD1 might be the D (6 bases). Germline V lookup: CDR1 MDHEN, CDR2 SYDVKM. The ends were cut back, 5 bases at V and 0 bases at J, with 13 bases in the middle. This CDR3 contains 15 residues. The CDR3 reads CASSPFNRVNTEAFF. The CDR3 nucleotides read TGTGCCAGCAGTCCCTTTAACAGGGTGAACACTGAAGCTTTCTTT. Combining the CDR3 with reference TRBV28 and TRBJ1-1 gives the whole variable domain DVKVTQSSRYLVKRTGEKVFLECVQDMDHENMFWYRQDPGLGLRLIYFSYDVKMKEKGDIPEGYSVSREKKERFSLILESASTNQTSMYLCASSPFNRVNTEAFFGQGTRLTVV.

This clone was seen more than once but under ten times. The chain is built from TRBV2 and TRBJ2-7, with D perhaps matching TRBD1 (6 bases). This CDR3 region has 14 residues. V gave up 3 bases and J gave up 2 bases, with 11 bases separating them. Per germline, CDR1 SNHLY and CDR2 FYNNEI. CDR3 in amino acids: CASSDQGRTYEQYF. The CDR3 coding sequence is TGTGCCAGCAGTGATCAGGGGAGAACCTACGAGCAGTACTTC.